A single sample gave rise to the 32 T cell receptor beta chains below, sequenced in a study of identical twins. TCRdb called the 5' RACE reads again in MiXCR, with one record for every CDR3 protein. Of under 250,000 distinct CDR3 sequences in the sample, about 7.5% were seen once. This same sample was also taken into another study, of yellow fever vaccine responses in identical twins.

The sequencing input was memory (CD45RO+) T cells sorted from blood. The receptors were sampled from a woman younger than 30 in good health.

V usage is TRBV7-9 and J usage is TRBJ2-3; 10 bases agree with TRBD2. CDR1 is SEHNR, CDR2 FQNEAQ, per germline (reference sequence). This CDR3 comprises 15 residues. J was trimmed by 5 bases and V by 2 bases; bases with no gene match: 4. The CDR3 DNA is TGTGCCAGCAGCTTACTAGCGGGAGCCAAAGATACGCAGTATTTT. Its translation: CASSLLAGAKDTQYF.

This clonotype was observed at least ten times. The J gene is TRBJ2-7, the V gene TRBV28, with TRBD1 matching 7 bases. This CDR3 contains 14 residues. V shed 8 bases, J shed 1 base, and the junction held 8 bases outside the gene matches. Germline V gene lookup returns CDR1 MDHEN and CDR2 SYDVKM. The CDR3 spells CASQLPTGSYEQYF. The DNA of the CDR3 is TGTGCCAGCCAACTTCCGACAGGGTCCTACGAGCAGTACTTC.

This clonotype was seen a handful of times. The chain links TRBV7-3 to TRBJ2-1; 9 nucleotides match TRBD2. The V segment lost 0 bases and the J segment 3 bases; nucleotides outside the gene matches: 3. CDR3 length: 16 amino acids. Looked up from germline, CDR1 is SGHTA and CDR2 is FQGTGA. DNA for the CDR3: TGTGCCAGCAGCTTAACACCAGCGGGGGGCTACAATGAGCAGTTCTTC. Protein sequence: CASSLTPAGGYNEQFF.

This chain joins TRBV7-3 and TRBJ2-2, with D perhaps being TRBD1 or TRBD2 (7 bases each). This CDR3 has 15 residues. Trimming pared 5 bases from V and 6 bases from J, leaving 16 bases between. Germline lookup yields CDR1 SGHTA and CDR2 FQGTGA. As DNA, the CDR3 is TGTGCCAGCAGCCCCAGCGGGACAGTAGCCGGGGAGCTGTTTTTT. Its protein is CASSPSGTVAGELFF.

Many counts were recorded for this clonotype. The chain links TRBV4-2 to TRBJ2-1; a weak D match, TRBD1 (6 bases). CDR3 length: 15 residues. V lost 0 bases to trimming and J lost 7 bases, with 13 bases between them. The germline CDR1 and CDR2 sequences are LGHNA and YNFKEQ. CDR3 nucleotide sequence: TGTGCCAGCAGCCAAGATCAGGGGTCGGTGAATGAGCAGTTCTTC. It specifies CASSQDQGSVNEQFF.

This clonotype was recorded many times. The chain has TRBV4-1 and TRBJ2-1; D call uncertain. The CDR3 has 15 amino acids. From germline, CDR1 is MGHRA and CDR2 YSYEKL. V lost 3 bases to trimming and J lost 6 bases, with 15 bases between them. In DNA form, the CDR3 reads TGCGCCAGCAGCCACAACCAAGCTGCTCGCAATGAGCAGTTCTTC. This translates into CASSHNQAARNEQFF.

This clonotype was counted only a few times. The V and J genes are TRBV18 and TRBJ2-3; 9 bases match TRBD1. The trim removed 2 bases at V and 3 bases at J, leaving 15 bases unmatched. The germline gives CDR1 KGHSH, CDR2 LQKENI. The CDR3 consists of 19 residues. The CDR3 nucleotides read TGTGCCAGCTCACCATTGCCGCGACAGGGGGTTATGAGGACAGATACGCAGTATTTT. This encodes CASSPLPRQGVMRTDTQYF.

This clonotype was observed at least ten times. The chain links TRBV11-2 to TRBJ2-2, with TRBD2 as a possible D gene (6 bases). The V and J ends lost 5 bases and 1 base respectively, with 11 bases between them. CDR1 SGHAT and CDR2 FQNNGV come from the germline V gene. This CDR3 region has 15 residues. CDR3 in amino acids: CASSLGTRNTGELFF. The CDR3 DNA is TGTGCCAGCAGCCTTGGGACTCGGAACACCGGGGAGCTGTTTTTT.

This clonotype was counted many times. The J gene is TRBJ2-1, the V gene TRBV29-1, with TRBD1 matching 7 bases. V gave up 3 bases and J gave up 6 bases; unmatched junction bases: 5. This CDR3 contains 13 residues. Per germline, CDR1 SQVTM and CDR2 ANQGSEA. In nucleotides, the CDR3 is TGCAGCGTTGACAGGAACAGGGGCAATGAGCAGTTCTTC. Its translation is CSVDRNRGNEQFF.

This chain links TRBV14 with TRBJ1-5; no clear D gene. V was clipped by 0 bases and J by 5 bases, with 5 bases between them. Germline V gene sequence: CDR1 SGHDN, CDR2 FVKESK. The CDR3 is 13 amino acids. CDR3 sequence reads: CASSQELDQPQHF. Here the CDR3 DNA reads TGTGCCAGCAGCCAAGAGCTCGATCAGCCCCAGCATTTT.

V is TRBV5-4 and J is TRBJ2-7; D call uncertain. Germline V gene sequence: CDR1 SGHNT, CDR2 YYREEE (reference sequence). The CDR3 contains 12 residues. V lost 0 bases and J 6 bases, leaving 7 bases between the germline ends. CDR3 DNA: TGTGCCAGCAGCTTGGGCCTGGGCGAGCAGTACTTC. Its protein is CASSLGLGEQYF.

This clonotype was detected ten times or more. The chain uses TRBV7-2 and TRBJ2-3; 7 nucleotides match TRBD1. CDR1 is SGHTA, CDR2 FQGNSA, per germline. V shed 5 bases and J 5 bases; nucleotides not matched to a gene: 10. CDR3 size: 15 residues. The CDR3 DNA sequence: TGTGCCAGCAGCGAAAGGGGGCGCGCGGGAGATACGCAGTATTTT. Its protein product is CASSERGRAGDTQYF.

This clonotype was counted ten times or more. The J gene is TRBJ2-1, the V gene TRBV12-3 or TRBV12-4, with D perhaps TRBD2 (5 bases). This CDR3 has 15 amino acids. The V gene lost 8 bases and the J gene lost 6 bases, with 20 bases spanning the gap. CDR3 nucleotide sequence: TGTGCCAGCCTCCCGGAGGTCGAGATGGGCAATGAGCAGTTCTTC. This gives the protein CASLPEVEMGNEQFF.

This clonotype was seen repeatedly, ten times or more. The CDR3 spells CASSRRTNQPQHF. Here the CDR3 DNA reads TGTGCCAGCAGCCGACGGACAAATCAGCCCCAGCATTTT. The chain combines TRBV7-2 with TRBJ1-5, with D tentatively TRBD1 (5 bases). CDR1 and CDR2 (germline): SGHTA, FQGNSA. Trimming took off 5 bases at V and 4 bases at J, with 9 bases between the two ends. The CDR3 is made up of 13 amino acids.

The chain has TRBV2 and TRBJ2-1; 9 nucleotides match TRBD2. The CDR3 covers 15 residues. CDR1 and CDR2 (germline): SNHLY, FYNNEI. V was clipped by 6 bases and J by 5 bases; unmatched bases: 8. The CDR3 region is CASRPTSGPNNEQFF. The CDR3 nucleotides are TGTGCCAGCAGGCCGACTAGCGGACCGAACAATGAGCAGTTCTTC.

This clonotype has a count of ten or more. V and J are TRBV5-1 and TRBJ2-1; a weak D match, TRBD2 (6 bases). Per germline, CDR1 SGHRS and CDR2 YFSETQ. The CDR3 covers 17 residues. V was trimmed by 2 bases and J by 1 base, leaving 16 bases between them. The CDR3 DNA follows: TGCGCCAGCAGCTTTAGACCGGGGGACTTGTCCTACAATGAGCAGTTCTTC. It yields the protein CASSFRPGDLSYNEQFF. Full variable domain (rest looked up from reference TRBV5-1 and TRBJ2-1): KAGVTQTPRYLIKTRGQQVTLSCSPISGHRSVSWYQQTPGQGLQFLFEYFSETQRNKGNFPGRFSGRQFSNSRSEMNVSTLELGDSALYLCASSFRPGDLSYNEQFFGPGTRLTVL.

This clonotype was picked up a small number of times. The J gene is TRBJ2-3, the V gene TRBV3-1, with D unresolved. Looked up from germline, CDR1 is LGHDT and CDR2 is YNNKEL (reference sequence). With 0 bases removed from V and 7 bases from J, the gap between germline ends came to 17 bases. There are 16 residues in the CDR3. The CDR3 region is CASSQDPGSGWNTQYF. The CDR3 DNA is TGTGCCAGCAGCCAAGACCCGGGCTCGGGTTGGAATACGCAGTATTTT.

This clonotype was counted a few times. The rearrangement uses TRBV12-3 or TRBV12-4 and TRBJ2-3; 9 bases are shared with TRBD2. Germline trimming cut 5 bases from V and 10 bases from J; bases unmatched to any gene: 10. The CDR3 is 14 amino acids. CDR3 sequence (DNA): TGTGCCAGCAGTCTATTGGGACTAGCAGAGGCGCAGTATTTT. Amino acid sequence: CASSLLGLAEAQYF.

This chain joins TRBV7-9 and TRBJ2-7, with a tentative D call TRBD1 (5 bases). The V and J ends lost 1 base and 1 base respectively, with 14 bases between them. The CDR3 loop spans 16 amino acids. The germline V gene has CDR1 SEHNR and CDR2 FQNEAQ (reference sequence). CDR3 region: CASSLVFGAVSYEQYF. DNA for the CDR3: TGTGCCAGCAGCTTAGTATTTGGGGCAGTATCCTACGAGCAGTACTTC.

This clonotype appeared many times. This chain's CDR3 is CASSLGHLQETQYF. DNA for the CDR3: TGCGCCAGCAGCTTGGGGCACCTCCAAGAGACCCAGTACTTC. This rearrangement joins TRBV5-1 to TRBJ2-5, with D uncertain. Looked up from germline, CDR1 is SGHRS and CDR2 is YFSETQ. V was cut by 0 bases and J by 1 base, with 7 bases left in between. The CDR3 consists of 14 residues.

As DNA, the CDR3 is TGTGCCAGCTCACTTTACCGGAATTCCTATAATTCACCCCTCCACTTT. Amino acids: CASSLYRNSYNSPLHF. The chain combines TRBV18 with TRBJ1-6, with D unresolved. CDR3 size: 16 residues. V gave up 4 bases and J gave up 1 base, with 11 bases separating them. The germline CDR1 and CDR2 sequences are KGHSH and LQKENI.

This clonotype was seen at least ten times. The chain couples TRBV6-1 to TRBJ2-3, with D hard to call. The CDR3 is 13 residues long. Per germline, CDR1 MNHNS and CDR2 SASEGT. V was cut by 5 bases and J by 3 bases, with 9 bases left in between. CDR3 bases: TGTGCCAGCAGTAGTCTCCTAACAGATACGCAGTATTTT. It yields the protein CASSSLLTDTQYF.

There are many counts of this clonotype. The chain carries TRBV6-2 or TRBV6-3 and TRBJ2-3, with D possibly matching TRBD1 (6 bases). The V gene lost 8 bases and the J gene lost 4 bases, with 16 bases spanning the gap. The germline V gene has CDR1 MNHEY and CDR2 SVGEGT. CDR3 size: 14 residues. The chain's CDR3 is CASGYQGGSDTQYF. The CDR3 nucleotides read TGTGCCAGCGGATATCAAGGGGGATCAGATACGCAGTATTTT.

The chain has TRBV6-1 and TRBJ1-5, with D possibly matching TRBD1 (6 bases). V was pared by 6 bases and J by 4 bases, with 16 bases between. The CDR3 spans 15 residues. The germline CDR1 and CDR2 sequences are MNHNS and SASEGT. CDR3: CASRRNRDPNQPQHF. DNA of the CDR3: TGTGCCAGCAGGCGGAACAGGGATCCAAATCAGCCCCAGCATTTT.

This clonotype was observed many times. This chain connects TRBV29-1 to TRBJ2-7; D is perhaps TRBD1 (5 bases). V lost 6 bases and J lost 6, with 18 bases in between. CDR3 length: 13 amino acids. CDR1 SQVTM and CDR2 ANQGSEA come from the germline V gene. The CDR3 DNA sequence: TGCAGCGTCTCCCCAGGGCCCTGGGGCGAGCAGTACTTC. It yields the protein CSVSPGPWGEQYF.

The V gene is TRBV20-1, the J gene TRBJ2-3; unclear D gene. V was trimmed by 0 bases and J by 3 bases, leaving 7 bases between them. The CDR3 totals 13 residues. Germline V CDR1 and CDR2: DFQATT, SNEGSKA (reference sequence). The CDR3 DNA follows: TGCAGTGCTAGAGAGCGGATTACAGATACGCAGTATTTT. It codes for CSARERITDTQYF.

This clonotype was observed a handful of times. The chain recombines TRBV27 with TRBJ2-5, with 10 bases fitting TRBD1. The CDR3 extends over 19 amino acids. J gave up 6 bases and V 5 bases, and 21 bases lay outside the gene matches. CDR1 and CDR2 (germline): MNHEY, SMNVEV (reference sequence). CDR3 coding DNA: TGTGCCAGCAGTGGAAGAGGGGGGGACAGGGGCAAAGGCATAAAGACCCAGTACTTC. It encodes CASSGRGGDRGKGIKTQYF.

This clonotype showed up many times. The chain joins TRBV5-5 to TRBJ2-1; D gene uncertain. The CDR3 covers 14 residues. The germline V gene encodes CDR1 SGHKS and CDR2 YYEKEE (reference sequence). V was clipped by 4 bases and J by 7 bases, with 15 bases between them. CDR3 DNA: TGTGCCAGCAGCCCCAACCCTGTCGGGAATGAGCAGTTCTTC. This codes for CASSPNPVGNEQFF.

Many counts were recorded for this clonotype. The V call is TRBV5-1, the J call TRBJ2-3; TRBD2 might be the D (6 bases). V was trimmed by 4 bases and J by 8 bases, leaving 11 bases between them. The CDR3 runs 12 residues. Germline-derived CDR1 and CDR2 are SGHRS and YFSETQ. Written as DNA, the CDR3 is TGCGCCAGCAGCCCCGCCGGGGGTACGCAGTATTTT. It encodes CASSPAGGTQYF.

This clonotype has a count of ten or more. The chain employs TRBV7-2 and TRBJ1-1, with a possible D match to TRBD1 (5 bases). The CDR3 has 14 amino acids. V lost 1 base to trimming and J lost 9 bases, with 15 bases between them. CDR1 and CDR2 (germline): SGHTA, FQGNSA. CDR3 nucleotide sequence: TGTGCCAGCAGCTTAGATGGTGCAGGGACGAAAGCTTTCTTT. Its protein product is CASSLDGAGTKAFF.

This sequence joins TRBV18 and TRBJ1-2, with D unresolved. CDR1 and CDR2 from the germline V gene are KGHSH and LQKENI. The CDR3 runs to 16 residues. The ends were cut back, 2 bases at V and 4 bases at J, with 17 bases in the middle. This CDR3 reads CASSPALIDLGYGYTF. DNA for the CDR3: TGTGCCAGCTCACCAGCCTTGATAGACCTAGGCTATGGCTACACCTTC.

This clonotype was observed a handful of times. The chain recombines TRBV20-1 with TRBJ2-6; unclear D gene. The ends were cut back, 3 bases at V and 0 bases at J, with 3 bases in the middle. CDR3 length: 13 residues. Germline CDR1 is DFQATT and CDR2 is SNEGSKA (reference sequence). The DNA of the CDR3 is TGCAGTGCTAGGTTCTCTGGGGCCAACGTCCTGACTTTC. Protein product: CSARFSGANVLTF.